The subject of this entry is one T cell receptor beta chain. The CDR3 extends over 17 amino acids. The junction had 9 bases not matched to a gene; V was cut back by 4 bases and J by 3 bases. Germline CDR1 reads MDHEN; CDR2 reads SYDVKM. This PCR relied on a set of 60 Vbeta primers and 13 Jbeta primers. Produced via immunoSEQ multiplex PCR; TCRdb's table is partial and in-frame only. The data contain 99,000 or so clones, around 80% of them singletons. The data were obtained in a study of cytomegalovirus exposure and HLA in healthy donors. This chain uses TRBV28 with TRBJ1-4, with TRBD1 identical over 9 bases. The sequenced material came from PBMCs. This TCR was sampled from a male donor in good health and CMV-seronegative. CDR3 DNA sequence: TGTGCCAGCAGTTCAAACAGGGGGCGCGCGGCTAATGAAAAACTGTTTTTT. It translates to CASSSNRGRAANEKLFF.